This T cell receptor beta chain comes out of a study of blood T cells in healthy people across ages. CDR1 is LNHDA, CDR2 SQIVND, per germline (reference sequence). This CDR3 contains 13 residues. Trimming removed 2 bases at V and 1 base at J, with 5 bases between. Sample-barcoded 5' priming and a J-beta primer mix drove a second PCR of roughly 6 to 12 cycles. TCRdb ran MiXCR on the 5' RACE reads and lists one entry per CDR3 protein. This table holds around 1,000,000 distinct CDR3 sequences, almost 25% found once. In addition, the sample was reused for a study of T cells of mothers and their children.

The receptor's source is a girl aged 2-9 years in good health. The sequenced sample was blood. The chain employs TRBV19 and TRBJ1-1; D not certain. The CDR3 DNA reads TGTGCCAGTAGTATAAACTCGAACACTGAAGCTTTCTTT. This codes for CASSINSNTEAFF.